The 6 T cell receptor beta chains below all came from one sample that was sequenced in a study of shared clonotypes between healthy human individuals. Profiling relied on immunoSEQ multiplex PCR, and the TCRdb table lists in-frame clones only, not all of them. The sample lists fewer than 600,000 clones; 79% were seen once. The specimen was PBMCs. These receptors originate from a middle-aged woman in good health. Some clones in this sample may be carry-over from other donors' samples.

The V call is TRBV18, the J call TRBJ1-6, with D maybe TRBD1 (5 bases). Germline V gene data show CDR1 as KGHSH and CDR2 as LQKENI. V lost 6 bases and J lost 8, with 11 bases in between. This CDR3 spans 13 amino acids. The CDR3 bases are TGTGCCAGCTCGGGGGGTTTGGATTCACCCCTCCACTTT. Its translation: CASSGGLDSPLHF.

J is TRBJ1-4 and V is TRBV2, with 10 bases that match TRBD1. With 6 bases clipped from V and 7 bases from J, the junction kept 2 bases outside the gene matches. The CDR3 has 13 residues. Germline CDR1 SNHLY, CDR2 FYNNEI. In DNA form, the CDR3 reads TGTGCCAGCAGGGACAGGGGGGCTGAAAAACTGTTTTTT. Protein sequence: CASRDRGAEKLFF.

The chain couples TRBV29-1 to TRBJ2-5, with 7 nucleotides matching TRBD1. Germline V CDR1 and CDR2: SQVTM, ANQGSEA. This CDR3 has 14 amino acids. V shed 6 bases, J shed 1 base, and the junction held 8 bases outside the gene matches. CDR3 in DNA: TGCAGCGTCGCGAATTGGGACAGCCAAGAGACCCAGTACTTC. The encoded protein is CSVANWDSQETQYF.

This clone was counted many times. The chain links TRBV20-1 to TRBJ1-1; D unclear. There are 11 residues in the CDR3. V was trimmed by 3 bases and J by 1 base, leaving 3 bases between them. Per germline, CDR1 DFQATT and CDR2 SNEGSKA (reference sequence). CDR3 loop: CSASKNTEAFF. The CDR3 coding sequence is TGCAGTGCTAGTAAGAACACTGAAGCTTTCTTT.

V gene TRBV7-3 combines with J gene TRBJ1-1; no definite D call. Trimming removed 1 base at V and 3 bases at J, with 9 bases between. The CDR3 is made up of 14 amino acids. Germline V gives CDR1 SGHTA, CDR2 FQGTGA. The CDR3 DNA is TGTGCCAGCAGCTTAAGTTCAGGAGACACTGAAGCTTTCTTT. It yields the protein CASSLSSGDTEAFF.

This chain joins TRBV5-1 and TRBJ1-1; TRBD1 aligns across 8 bases. The J segment lost 4 bases and the V segment lost 3 bases, leaving 8 bases of the junction unmatched. Germline CDR1 is SGHRS and CDR2 is YFSETQ. The length of the CDR3 is 15 residues. In DNA, the CDR3 is TGCGCCAGCAGCTCCCAGGGGGCGAGGGCCACTGAAGCTTTCTTT. Encoded protein: CASSSQGARATEAFF.